Presented here are 28 T cell receptor beta chains from one specimen sequenced in a study of regulatory T cells in long-lasting Graves disease. Arm-PCR with iRepertoire HTBI primers amplified the CDR3 regions for these TCR beta libraries. TCRdb reanalysed the multiplex PCR reads using MiXCR and keeps one entry per CDR3 protein. Among approximately 500,000 distinct CDR3 sequences, 20% to 25% were seen once, and the ten largest hold approximately 6.4%. Time point meaning: persistent/refractory GD, antithyroid drugs over 5 years with positive TRAb. PBMC-extracted RNA yielded the TCR library. The specimen comprised peripheral blood mononuclear cells (PBMCs), sampled when the disease was refractory, from a patient treated with antithyroid drugs. Receptor source: a female donor with Graves disease.

This clonotype was picked up one time. The CDR3 loop is CASSSAGLVGTDTQYF. The CDR3 nucleotides read TGTGCCAGCAGTTCCGCGGGACTGGTTGGGACAGATACGCAGTATTTT. The chain is built from TRBV28 and TRBJ2-3; the D gene is possibly TRBD2 (6 bases). Looked up from germline, CDR1 is MDHEN and CDR2 is SYDVKM. The CDR3 loop spans 16 amino acids. V was trimmed by 4 bases and J by 3 bases, leaving 17 bases between them.

A single count supports this clonotype. This likely comes from a read error, as the CDR3 has no conserved phenylalanine or tryptophan at its end. The chain recombines TRBV20-1 with TRBJ2-2; possibly TRBD2 for D (6 bases). This CDR3 is 14 amino acids long. Germline V gene data show CDR1 as DFQATT and CDR2 as SNEGSKA (reference sequence). Deletions cut 6 bases from V and 6 bases from J, with 17 bases between. CDR3: CSALPGGEAGELFL. CDR3 sequence (DNA): TGCAGTGCCCTACCCGGGGGAGAGGCCGGGGAGCTGTTTCTT.

This clonotype was found a few times. This chain joins TRBV19 and TRBJ1-2, with 9 bases matching TRBD1. This CDR3 has 14 residues. From germline, CDR1 is LNHDA and CDR2 SQIVND (reference sequence). V lost 6 bases and J lost 6; bases outside the gene matches: 8. CDR3 amino acids: CASRSGYRGHGYTF. The DNA of the CDR3 is TGTGCCAGTAGAAGTGGGTACAGGGGGCATGGCTACACCTTC. The whole variable domain, filled in from reference TRBV19 and TRBJ1-2, reads DGGITQSPKYLFRKEGQNVTLSCEQNLNHDAMYWYRQDPGQGLRLIYYSQIVNDFQKGDIAEGYSVSREKKESFPLTVTSAQKNPTAFYLCASRSGYRGHGYTFGSGTRLTVV.

This clonotype is labeled medium-sized. The chain combines TRBV28 with TRBJ1-1; D gene unclear. CDR3 length: 13 residues. Between the trimmed V and J ends, which lost 6 bases and 1 base, there was a span of 9 bases. Germline CDR1 and CDR2: MDHEN and SYDVKM. This CDR3 reads CASSLGGNTEAFF. The CDR3 DNA is TGTGCCAGCAGCTTAGGAGGGAACACTGAAGCTTTCTTT.

This clonotype showed up just a few times. V is TRBV4-3 and J is TRBJ1-1; D unresolved. The CDR3 loop spans 13 amino acids. The V end lost 0 bases, the J end lost 1 base, and 3 bases lay between the germline ends. CDR1 LGHNA and CDR2 YSLEER come from the germline V gene. The CDR3 region is CASSQEANTEAFF. DNA for the CDR3: TGCGCCAGCAGCCAAGAAGCGAACACTGAAGCTTTCTTT.

CDR3 sequence: CSAYTGNSYEQYF. CDR3 in DNA: TGCAGTGCTTACACAGGGAACTCCTACGAGCAGTACTTC. The chain is built from TRBV20-1 and TRBJ2-7, with D possibly matching TRBD1 (6 bases). CDR1 and CDR2 (germline): DFQATT, SNEGSKA (reference sequence). This CDR3 contains 13 residues. Trimming cost V 5 bases and J 0 bases, with 11 bases left between them.

This clonotype was seen only a few times. The chain couples TRBV27 to TRBJ1-4; 7 nucleotides match TRBD1. After removal of 6 bases from V and 8 bases from J, the junction contained 18 bases not matched to a gene. Germline CDR1 MNHEY, CDR2 SMNVEV (reference sequence). CDR3 length equals 17 residues. The CDR3 loop reads CASRSIISGGKGEKLFF. As DNA, the CDR3 is TGTGCCAGCAGGTCCATCATTTCAGGGGGGAAAGGGGAAAAACTGTTTTTT. The variable domain in full, with the rest retrieved from reference TRBV27 and TRBJ1-4, is EAQVTQNPRYLITVTGKKLTVTCSQNMNHEYMSWYRQDPGLGLRQIYYSMNVEVTDKGDVPEGYKVSRKEKRNFPLILESPSPNQTSLYFCASRSIISGGKGEKLFFGSGTQLSVL.

This clonotype was seen a few times. V gene TRBV24-1 combines with J gene TRBJ2-3; tentatively, D is TRBD1 (7 bases). The CDR3 totals 15 residues. Trimming removed 5 bases from V and 5 bases from J, with 16 bases in between. Germline V gene sequence: CDR1 KGHDR, CDR2 SFDVKD. CDR3 in amino acids: CATSGSQGREDTQYF. In nucleotides, the CDR3 is TGTGCCACCAGTGGTTCACAGGGGCGGGAAGATACGCAGTATTTT.

As regards this clonotype: Just one base apart from a much larger clone, this may be a read error. The genes are TRBV12-3 or TRBV12-4 and TRBJ2-2, with TRBD2 matching over 9 bases. The CDR3 sequence is 16 residues long. Germline trimming cut 6 bases from V and 10 bases from J; bases unmatched to any gene: 15. CDR3 residues: CASRGPGTSWSEELFF. CDR3 coding DNA: TGTGCCAGCAGGGGGCCCGGGACTAGCTGGTCCGAGGAGCTGTTTTTT.

This clonotype was counted at least ten times. This chain joins TRBV28 and TRBJ1-2; the match to TRBD1 covers 9 bases. Per germline, CDR1 MDHEN and CDR2 SYDVKM. The CDR3 consists of 15 residues. The V segment lost 5 bases and the J segment 7 bases; nucleotides outside the gene matches: 11. CDR3 region: CASSASGQGVFGYTF. The CDR3 nucleotides are TGTGCCAGCAGTGCCTCGGGACAGGGTGTGTTTGGCTACACCTTC.

The chain uses TRBV29-1 and TRBJ1-4; the match to TRBD1 covers 7 bases. The CDR3 length is 18 residues. Trimming cost V 8 bases and J 5 bases; bases outside gene matches: 23. In germline, CDR1 is SQVTM, CDR2 ANQGSEA. The CDR3 sequence is CSPNVGAERGQINEKLFF. In DNA form, the CDR3 reads TGCAGCCCAAACGTCGGGGCCGAGAGGGGACAGATAAATGAAAAACTGTTTTTT.

This clonotype was recorded at least ten times. The chain couples TRBV2 to TRBJ2-7; TRBD1 matches at 8 bases. This CDR3 has 15 amino acids. Trimming at V came to 2 bases and at J to 2 bases, leaving 5 bases not matched to a gene. Per the germline V gene, CDR1 is SNHLY and CDR2 is FYNNEI. DNA of the CDR3: TGTGCCAGCAGTGAAAGAGACAGGGGACCCTACGAGCAGTACTTC. Translating gives CASSERDRGPYEQYF.

The rearrangement uses TRBV28 and TRBJ1-4, with D unresolved. The V end was cut by 4 bases, the J end by 7 bases, with 13 bases between. Germline-derived CDR1 and CDR2 are MDHEN and SYDVKM. This CDR3 is 14 amino acids long. The chain's CDR3 is CASSSEVLFEKLFF. The CDR3 DNA reads TGTGCCAGCAGTTCCGAAGTCCTTTTTGAAAAACTGTTTTTT.

The chain carries TRBV5-1 and TRBJ1-1; D not certain. Germline-derived CDR1 and CDR2 are SGHRS and YFSETQ. The CDR3 contains 14 residues. Trimming pared 1 base from V and 0 bases from J, leaving 7 bases between. In nucleotides, the CDR3 is TGCGCCAGCAGCTTGCCCAACATGAACACTGAAGCTTTCTTT. This sequence encodes CASSLPNMNTEAFF. The entire variable domain, with the rest obtained from reference TRBV5-1 and TRBJ1-1, is as follows: KAGVTQTPRYLIKTRGQQVTLSCSPISGHRSVSWYQQTPGQGLQFLFEYFSETQRNKGNFPGRFSGRQFSNSRSEMNVSTLELGDSALYLCASSLPNMNTEAFFGQGTRLTVV.

This clonotype was found many times. The chain carries TRBV20-1 and TRBJ2-7; 8 bases line up with TRBD2. CDR1 and CDR2 from the germline V gene are DFQATT and SNEGSKA (reference sequence). This CDR3 is built from 14 residues. V dropped 0 bases and J dropped 5; count of bases not matched to a gene: 6. The CDR3 protein is CSARDPGGPHEQYF. The CDR3 DNA sequence: TGCAGTGCTAGAGATCCGGGAGGGCCACACGAGCAGTACTTC.

The chain has TRBV10-3 and TRBJ2-5; the D call may be TRBD1 or TRBD2 (7 bases each). The CDR3 has 14 residues. Germline-derived CDR1 and CDR2 are ENHRY and SYGVKD. V was shortened by 6 bases and J by 2 bases, with 13 bases between the two germline ends. The DNA for the CDR3 is TGTGCCATCAGAAGACAGGGAGGGCAAGAGACCCAGTACTTC. Its protein is CAIRRQGGQETQYF.

This clonotype was seen a handful of times. The V and J genes are TRBV14 and TRBJ1-2, with 8 bases aligning to TRBD1. The CDR3 runs to 13 residues. J was trimmed by 7 bases and V by 4 bases; bases with no gene match: 5. Germline CDR1 SGHDN, CDR2 FVKESK. CDR3 sequence: CASSLGQAGGYTF. The CDR3 nucleotides read TGTGCCAGCAGCCTGGGACAGGCAGGTGGCTACACCTTC.

This clonotype was picked up many times. The J gene is TRBJ2-4, the V gene TRBV7-2, with a weak D call TRBD2 (7 bases). Trimming removed 1 base from V and 1 base from J, with 11 bases in between. Germline V lookup: CDR1 SGHTA, CDR2 FQGNSA. CDR3 length: 16 residues. CDR3 nucleotides: TGTGCCAGCAGCTTAGGGGGGGGGCTCGCCAAAAACATTCAGTACTTC. Translating gives CASSLGGGLAKNIQYF.

In its sample, this clonotype was seen a few times. The V call is TRBV19, the J call TRBJ1-5; D gene ambiguous. Germline V CDR1 and CDR2: LNHDA, SQIVND (reference sequence). There are 14 residues in the CDR3. Trimming removed 5 bases from V and 6 bases from J, with 14 bases in between. CDR3 nucleotides: TGTGCCAGTAGTCCGCCGGTAAAGATTCAGCCCCAGCATTTT. It specifies CASSPPVKIQPQHF.

The table lists this clonotype with many counts. DNA of the CDR3: TGTGCCAGCAGTGGACAGACGATCCGTAAGACGACCACCTTC. It is translated as CASSGQTIRKTTTF. V gene TRBV6-1 combines with J gene TRBJ1-2; D is possibly TRBD1 (5 bases). Germline CDR1 is MNHNS and CDR2 is SASEGT. The CDR3 sequence is 14 residues long. V lost 4 bases and J lost 13, with 22 bases in between.

The chain employs TRBV29-1 and TRBJ1-2, with TRBD1 matching 8 bases. The CDR3 is made up of 14 amino acids. Germline assignment: CDR1 SQVTM and CDR2 ANQGSEA. After removal of 2 bases from V and 4 bases from J, the junction contained 6 bases not matched to a gene. The CDR3, as DNA: TGCAGCGTTGAAAGGGACAGGATGCCCTATGGCTACACCTTC. Translating it yields CSVERDRMPYGYTF.

This chain uses TRBV29-1 with TRBJ2-7; D gene uncertain. The CDR3 has 12 amino acids. Trimming pared 4 bases from V and 0 bases from J, leaving 7 bases between. The germline V gene has CDR1 SQVTM and CDR2 ANQGSEA. CDR3 protein: CSVVGNSYEQYF. CDR3 bases: TGCAGCGTTGTAGGCAACTCCTACGAGCAGTACTTC.

The chain is built from TRBV7-2 and TRBJ2-7, with 10 bases aligning to TRBD2. This CDR3 region has 15 residues. V shed 5 bases and J 0 bases; nucleotides not matched to a gene: 4. Germline CDR1 SGHTA, CDR2 FQGNSA. The CDR3 DNA is TGTGCCAGCAGCATCACTAGCGGGATCTCCTACGAGCAGTACTTC. Amino acids: CASSITSGISYEQYF. Combining the CDR3 with reference TRBV7-2 and TRBJ2-7 gives the whole variable domain GAGVSQSPSNKVTEKGKDVELRCDPISGHTALYWYRQSLGQGLEFLIYFQGNSAPDKSGLPSDRFSAERTGGSVSTLTIQRTQQEDSAVYLCASSITSGISYEQYFGPGTRLTVT.

Note on this clonotype: One junction end does not reproduce the germline sequence, and a read error may be involved. The chain recombines TRBV2 with TRBJ2-6, with D possibly TRBD1 on 5 matching bases. The CDR3 totals 14 residues. Per germline, CDR1 SNHLY and CDR2 FYNNEI. The CDR3 DNA reads as TGTGCCAGCAGTGACAGCTCTGGGGCCAACGTCCTGATTTTC. This translates into CASSDSSGANVLIF.

This clonotype was seen many times. This chain joins TRBV20-1 and TRBJ2-1; 9 positions agree with TRBD2. The CDR3 consists of 17 residues. Germline CDR1 is DFQATT and CDR2 is SNEGSKA (reference sequence). Trimming cost V 3 bases and J 4 bases; bases outside gene matches: 13. CDR3 coding DNA: TGCAGTGCTAGTGCTAGCGGGATAGGAGGGAATTACAATGAGCAGTTCTTC. It is translated as CSASASGIGGNYNEQFF.

This clonotype was seen more than once but under ten times. This chain links TRBV6-1 with TRBJ2-7; no reliable D call. Trimming cost V 8 bases and J 6 bases, with 11 bases left between them. Germline CDR1 is MNHNS and CDR2 is SASEGT. The CDR3 is made up of 11 amino acids. CDR3: CASGPMGEQYF. The DNA of the CDR3 is TGTGCCAGCGGTCCCATGGGCGAGCAGTACTTC.

This clonotype showed up many times. The rearrangement joins TRBV28 to TRBJ1-1; D is possibly TRBD1 (6 bases). The germline V gene has CDR1 MDHEN and CDR2 SYDVKM. There are 12 residues in the CDR3. Trimming took 5 bases from V and 5 from J, leaving 9 bases between them. This CDR3 is CASSPGVTEAFF. For the CDR3, the DNA is TGTGCCAGCAGTCCAGGGGTAACTGAAGCTTTCTTT.

This chain connects TRBV5-5 to TRBJ2-7; 9 bases map to TRBD1. The germline V gene has CDR1 SGHKS and CDR2 YYEKEE (reference sequence). This CDR3 contains 16 residues. The J segment lost 7 bases and the V segment lost 5 bases, leaving 16 bases of the junction unmatched. Written as DNA, the CDR3 is TGTGCCAGCAGTCCAGCGAGGGGACAGGGTATCGAGGAGCAGTACTTC. Protein product: CASSPARGQGIEEQYF.